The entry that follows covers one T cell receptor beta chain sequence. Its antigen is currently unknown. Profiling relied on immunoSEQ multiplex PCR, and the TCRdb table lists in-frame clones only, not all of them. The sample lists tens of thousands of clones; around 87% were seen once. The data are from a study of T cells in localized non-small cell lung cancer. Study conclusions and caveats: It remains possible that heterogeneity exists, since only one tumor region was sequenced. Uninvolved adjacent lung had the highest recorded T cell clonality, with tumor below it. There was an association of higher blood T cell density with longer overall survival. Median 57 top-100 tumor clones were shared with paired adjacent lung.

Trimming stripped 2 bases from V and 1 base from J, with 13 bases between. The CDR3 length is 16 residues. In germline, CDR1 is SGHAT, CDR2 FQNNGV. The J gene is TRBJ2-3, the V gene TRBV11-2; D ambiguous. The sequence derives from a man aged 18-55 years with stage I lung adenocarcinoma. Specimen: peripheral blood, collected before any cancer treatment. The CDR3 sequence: CASSLLGGRGTDTQYF. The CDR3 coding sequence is TGTGCCAGCAGCTTACTAGGTGGCCGGGGCACAGATACGCAGTATTTT.